This T cell receptor (beta chain) is from a study of T cells in Graves' hyperthyroidism and ophthalmopathy. The CDR3 regions of TCR beta were amplified from RNA transcripts. First-round RT-PCR of the TCR CDR3 relied on the HTBI primer set. TCRdb re-analysed the multiplex PCR reads in MiXCR, keeping a single row per CDR3 protein. Here the sample spans 490,000 or so distinct CDR3 sequences, approximately 16% being singletons. V was pared by 1 base and J by 8 bases, with 9 bases between. Germline V gene data show CDR1 as SGHTA and CDR2 as FQGNSA. The CDR3 consists of 12 residues. This clonotype was obtained from a woman in her twenties or thirties with Graves' ophthalmopathy. Input material: blood. V and J are TRBV7-2 and TRBJ2-7; D uncertain. The CDR3 sequence: CASSLGFAKQYF. DNA for the CDR3: TGTGCCAGCAGCTTAGGGTTCGCGAAGCAGTACTTC. The variable domain in full, with the rest retrieved from reference TRBV7-2 and TRBJ2-7, is GAGVSQSPSNKVTEKGKDVELRCDPISGHTALYWYRQSLGQGLEFLIYFQGNSAPDKSGLPSDRFSAERTGGSVSTLTIQRTQQEDSAVYLCASSLGFAKQYFGPGTRLTVT.